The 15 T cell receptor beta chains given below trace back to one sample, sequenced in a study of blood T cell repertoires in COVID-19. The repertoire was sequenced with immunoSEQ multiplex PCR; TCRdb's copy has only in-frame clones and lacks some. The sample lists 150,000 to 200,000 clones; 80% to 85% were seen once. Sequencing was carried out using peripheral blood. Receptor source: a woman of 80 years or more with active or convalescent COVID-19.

The CDR3 protein is CASSNRETNEKLFF. The CDR3 bases are TGTGCCAGTAGCAACAGAGAAACTAATGAAAAACTGTTTTTT. V usage is TRBV19 and J usage is TRBJ1-4; no clear D. Germline values: CDR1 LNHDA, CDR2 SQIVND (reference sequence). The V and J ends lost 6 bases and 1 base respectively, with 9 bases between them. This CDR3 contains 14 residues.

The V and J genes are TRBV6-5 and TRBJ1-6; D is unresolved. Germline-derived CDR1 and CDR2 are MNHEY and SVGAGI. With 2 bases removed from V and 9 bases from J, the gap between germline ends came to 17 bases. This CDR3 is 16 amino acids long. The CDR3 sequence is CASSYGRISSGSPLHF. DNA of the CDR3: TGTGCCAGCAGTTACGGTCGGATCAGCTCGGGTTCACCCCTCCACTTT.

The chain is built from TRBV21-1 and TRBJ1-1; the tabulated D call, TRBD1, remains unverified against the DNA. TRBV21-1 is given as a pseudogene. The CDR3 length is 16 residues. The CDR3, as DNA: TGTGCCAGCAGCTTTACAGGGGGCCCTTTGAACACTGAAGCTTTCTTT. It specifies CASSFTGGPLNTEAFF.

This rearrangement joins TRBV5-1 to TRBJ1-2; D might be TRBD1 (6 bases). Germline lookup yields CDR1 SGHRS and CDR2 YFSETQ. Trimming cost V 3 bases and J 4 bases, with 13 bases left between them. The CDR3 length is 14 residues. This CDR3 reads CASSSGDRIYGYTF. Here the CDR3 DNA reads TGCGCCAGCAGCTCCGGCGACAGGATCTATGGCTACACCTTC.

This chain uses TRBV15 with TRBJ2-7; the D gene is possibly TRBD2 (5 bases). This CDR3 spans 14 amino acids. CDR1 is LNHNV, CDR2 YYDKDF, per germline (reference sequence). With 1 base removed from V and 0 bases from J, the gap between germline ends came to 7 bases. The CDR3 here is CATSRVGSSYEQYF. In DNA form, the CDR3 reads TGTGCCACCAGCAGAGTAGGGAGCTCCTACGAGCAGTACTTC.

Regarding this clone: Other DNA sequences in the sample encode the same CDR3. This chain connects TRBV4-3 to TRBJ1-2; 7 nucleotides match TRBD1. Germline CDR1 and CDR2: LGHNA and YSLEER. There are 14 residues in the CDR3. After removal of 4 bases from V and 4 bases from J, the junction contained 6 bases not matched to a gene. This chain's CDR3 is CASSLDRDGYGYTF. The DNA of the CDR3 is TGCGCCAGCAGCCTAGACAGGGATGGCTATGGCTACACCTTC.

The CDR3 sequence: CASSPVRETQYF. CDR3 bases: TGTGCCAGCAGCCCTGTTCGGGAGACCCAGTACTTC. The chain recombines TRBV7-8 with TRBJ2-5; D unclear. Germline loops: CDR1 SGHVS, CDR2 FQNEAQ. Trimming removed 5 bases from V and 5 bases from J, with 9 bases in between. CDR3 length: 12 amino acids.

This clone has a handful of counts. CDR3 bases: TGCGCCAGCAGCTTCATAGCGGGGGGGCATAGCTATGAGCAGTTCTTC. Translating gives CASSFIAGGHSYEQFF. The chain employs TRBV5-1 and TRBJ2-1, with TRBD2 identical over 11 bases. The CDR3 consists of 16 residues. The junction had 9 bases not matched to a gene; V was cut back by 2 bases and J by 8 bases. Germline V gene lookup returns CDR1 SGHRS and CDR2 YFSETQ.

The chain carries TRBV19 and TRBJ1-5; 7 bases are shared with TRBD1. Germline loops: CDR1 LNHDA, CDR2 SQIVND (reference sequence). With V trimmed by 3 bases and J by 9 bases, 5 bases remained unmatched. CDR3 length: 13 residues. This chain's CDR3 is CASSMGQGGPQHF. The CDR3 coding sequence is TGTGCCAGTAGTATGGGGCAGGGGGGGCCCCAGCATTTT.

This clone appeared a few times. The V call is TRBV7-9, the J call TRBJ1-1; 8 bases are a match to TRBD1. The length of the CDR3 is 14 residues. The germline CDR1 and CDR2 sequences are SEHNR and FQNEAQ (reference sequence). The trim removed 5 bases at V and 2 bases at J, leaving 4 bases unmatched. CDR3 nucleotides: TGTGCCAGCAGCCTGGACAGGGCAAACACTGAAGCTTTCTTT. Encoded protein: CASSLDRANTEAFF.

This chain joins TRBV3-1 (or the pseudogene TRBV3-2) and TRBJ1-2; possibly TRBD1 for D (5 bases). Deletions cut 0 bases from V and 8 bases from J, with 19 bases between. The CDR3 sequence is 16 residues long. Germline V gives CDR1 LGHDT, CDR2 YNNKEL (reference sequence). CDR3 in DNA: TGTGCCAGCAGCCAAGAGGGGGGGAGAGGGAGGATAGGCTACACCTTC. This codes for CASSQEGGRGRIGYTF.

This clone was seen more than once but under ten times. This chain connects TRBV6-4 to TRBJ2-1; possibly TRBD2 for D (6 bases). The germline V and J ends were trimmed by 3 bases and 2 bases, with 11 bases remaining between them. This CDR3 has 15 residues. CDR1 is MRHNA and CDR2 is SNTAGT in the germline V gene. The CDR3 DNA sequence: TGTGCCAGCAGTGAAGACGGGGGAACCTACAATGAGCAGTTCTTC. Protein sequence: CASSEDGGTYNEQFF.

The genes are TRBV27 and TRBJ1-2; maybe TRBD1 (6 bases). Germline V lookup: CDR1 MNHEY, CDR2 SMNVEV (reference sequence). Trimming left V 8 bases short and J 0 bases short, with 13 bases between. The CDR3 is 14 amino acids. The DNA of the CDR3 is TGTGCCAGCGGAGACAGGCCCTCTAACTATGGCTACACCTTC. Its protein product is CASGDRPSNYGYTF.

The CDR3 region has the DNA TGTGCCAGCAGTCGGGGGGACATTTTGAACACTGAAGCTTTCTTT. Encoded protein: CASSRGDILNTEAFF. The J gene is TRBJ1-1, the V gene TRBV6-5; D may be TRBD1 (6 bases). The CDR3 sequence is 15 residues long. V lost 5 bases to trimming and J lost 0 bases, with 13 bases between them. Germline assignment: CDR1 MNHEY and CDR2 SVGAGI.

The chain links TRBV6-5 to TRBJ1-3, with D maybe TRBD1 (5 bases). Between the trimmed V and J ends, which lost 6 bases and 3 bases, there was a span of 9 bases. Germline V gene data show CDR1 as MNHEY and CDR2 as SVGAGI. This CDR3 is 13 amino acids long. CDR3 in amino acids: CASREGFGNTIYF. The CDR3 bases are TGTGCCAGCAGGGAGGGGTTTGGAAACACCATATATTTT.